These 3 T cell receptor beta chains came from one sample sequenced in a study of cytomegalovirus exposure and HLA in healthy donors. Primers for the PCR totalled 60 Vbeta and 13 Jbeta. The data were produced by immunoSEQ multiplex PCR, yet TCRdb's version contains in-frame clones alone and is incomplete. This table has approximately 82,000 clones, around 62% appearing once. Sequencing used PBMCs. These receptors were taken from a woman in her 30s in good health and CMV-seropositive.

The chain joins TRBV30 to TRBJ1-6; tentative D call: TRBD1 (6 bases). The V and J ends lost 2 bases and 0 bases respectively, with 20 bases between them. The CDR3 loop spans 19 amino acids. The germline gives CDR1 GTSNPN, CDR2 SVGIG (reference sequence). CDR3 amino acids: CAWSTKNYRASSYNSPLHF. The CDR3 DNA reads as TGTGCCTGGAGTACAAAAAATTACAGGGCGAGCTCCTATAATTCACCCCTCCACTTT.

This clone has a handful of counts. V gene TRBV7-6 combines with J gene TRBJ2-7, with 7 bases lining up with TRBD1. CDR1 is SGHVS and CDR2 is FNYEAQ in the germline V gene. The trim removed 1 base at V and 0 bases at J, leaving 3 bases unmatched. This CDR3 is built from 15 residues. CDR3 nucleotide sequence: TGTGCCAGCAGCTTAGGCAGGGGGTCCTCCTACGAGCAGTACTTC. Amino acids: CASSLGRGSSYEQYF.

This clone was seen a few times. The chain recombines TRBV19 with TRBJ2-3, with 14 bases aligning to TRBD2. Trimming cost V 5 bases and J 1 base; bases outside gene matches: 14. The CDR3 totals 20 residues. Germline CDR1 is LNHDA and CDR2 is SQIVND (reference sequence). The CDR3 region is CASSPPPQGLAGVGTDTQYF. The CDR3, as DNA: TGTGCCAGTAGTCCCCCTCCGCAGGGACTAGCGGGGGTCGGCACAGATACGCAGTATTTT.